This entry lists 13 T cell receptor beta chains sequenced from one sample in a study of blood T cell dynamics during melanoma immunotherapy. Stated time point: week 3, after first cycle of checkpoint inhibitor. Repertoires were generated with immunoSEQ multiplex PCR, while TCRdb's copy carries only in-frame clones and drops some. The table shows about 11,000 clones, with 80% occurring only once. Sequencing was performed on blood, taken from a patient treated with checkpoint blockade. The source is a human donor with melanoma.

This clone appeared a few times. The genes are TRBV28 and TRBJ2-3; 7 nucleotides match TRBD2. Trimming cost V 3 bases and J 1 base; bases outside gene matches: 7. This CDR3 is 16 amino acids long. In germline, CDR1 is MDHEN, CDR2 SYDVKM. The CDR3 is CASSFWEGLGTDTQYF. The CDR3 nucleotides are TGTGCCAGCAGTTTCTGGGAGGGCCTCGGCACAGATACGCAGTATTTT.

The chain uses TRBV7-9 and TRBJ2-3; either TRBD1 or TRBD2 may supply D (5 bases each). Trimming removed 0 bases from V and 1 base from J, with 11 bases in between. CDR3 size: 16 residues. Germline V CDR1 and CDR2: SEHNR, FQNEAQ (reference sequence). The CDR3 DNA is TGTGCCAGCAGCTTAGCCGGGGCCAGACGCACAGATACGCAGTATTTT. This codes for CASSLAGARRTDTQYF.

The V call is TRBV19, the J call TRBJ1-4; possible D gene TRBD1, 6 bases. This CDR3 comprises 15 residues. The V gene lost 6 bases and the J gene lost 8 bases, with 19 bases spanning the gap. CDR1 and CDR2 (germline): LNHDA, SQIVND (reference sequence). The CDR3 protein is CASRFSGTLSEKLFF. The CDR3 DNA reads TGTGCCAGTAGGTTTTCCGGGACATTGAGCGAAAAACTGTTTTTT.

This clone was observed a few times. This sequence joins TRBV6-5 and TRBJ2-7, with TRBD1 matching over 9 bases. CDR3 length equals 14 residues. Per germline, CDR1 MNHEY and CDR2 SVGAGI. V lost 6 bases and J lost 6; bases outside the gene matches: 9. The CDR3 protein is CASSRDRALSEQYV. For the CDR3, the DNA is TGTGCCAGCAGCCGGGACAGGGCCTTATCCGAGCAGTACGTC.

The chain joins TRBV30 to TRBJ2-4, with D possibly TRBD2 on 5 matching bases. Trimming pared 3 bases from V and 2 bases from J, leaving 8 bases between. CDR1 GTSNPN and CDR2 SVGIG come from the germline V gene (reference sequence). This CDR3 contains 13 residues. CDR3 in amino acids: CAWSGVTKNIQYF. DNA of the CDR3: TGTGCCTGGAGCGGGGTAACCAAAAACATTCAGTACTTC.

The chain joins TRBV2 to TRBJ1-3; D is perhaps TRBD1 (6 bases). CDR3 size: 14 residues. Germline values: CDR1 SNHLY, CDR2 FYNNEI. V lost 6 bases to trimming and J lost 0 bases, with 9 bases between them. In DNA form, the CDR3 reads TGTGCCAGCAGCCAAGGGGGCTCTGGAAACACCATATATTTT. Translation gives CASSQGGSGNTIYF.

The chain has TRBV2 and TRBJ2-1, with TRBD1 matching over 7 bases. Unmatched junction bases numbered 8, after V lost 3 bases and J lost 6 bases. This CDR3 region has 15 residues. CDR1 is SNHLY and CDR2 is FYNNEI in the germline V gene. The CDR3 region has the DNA TGTGCCAGCAGTGATATAAGGGGGCAGGGCAATGAGCAGTTCTTC. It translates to CASSDIRGQGNEQFF.

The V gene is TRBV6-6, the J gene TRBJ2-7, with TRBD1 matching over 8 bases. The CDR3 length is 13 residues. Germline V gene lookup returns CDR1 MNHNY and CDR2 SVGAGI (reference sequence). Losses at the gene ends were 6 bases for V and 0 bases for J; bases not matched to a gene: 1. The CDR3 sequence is CASRGTGSYEQYV. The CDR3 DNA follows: TGTGCCAGCAGGGGGACAGGCTCCTACGAGCAGTACGTC.

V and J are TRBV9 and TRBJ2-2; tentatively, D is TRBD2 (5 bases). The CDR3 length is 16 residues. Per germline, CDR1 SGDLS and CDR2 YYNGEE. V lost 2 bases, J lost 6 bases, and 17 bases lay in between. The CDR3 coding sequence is TGTGCCAGCAGCGTTGAGTCAGCGGTAGCCTCCGGGGAGCTGTTTTTT. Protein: CASSVESAVASGELFF.

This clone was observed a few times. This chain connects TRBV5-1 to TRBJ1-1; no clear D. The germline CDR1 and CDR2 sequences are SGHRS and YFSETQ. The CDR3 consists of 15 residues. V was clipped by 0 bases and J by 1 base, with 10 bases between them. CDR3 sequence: CASSLVVTGNTEAFF. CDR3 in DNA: TGCGCCAGCAGCTTGGTAGTGACCGGGAACACTGAAGCTTTCTTT.

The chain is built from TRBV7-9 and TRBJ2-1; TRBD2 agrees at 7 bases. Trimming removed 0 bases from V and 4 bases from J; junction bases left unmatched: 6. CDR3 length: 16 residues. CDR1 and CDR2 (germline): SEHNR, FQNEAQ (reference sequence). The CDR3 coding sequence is TGTGCCAGCAGCTTAGCCCGGGGACTACTGTACAATGAGCAGTTCTTC. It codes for CASSLARGLLYNEQFF.

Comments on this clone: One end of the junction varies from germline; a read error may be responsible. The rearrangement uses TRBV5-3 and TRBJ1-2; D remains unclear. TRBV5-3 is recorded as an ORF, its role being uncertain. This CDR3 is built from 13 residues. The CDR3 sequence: CASSFGPSFDDTF. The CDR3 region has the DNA TGTGCCAGCAGCTTTGGGCCCAGCTTTGATGACACCTTC.

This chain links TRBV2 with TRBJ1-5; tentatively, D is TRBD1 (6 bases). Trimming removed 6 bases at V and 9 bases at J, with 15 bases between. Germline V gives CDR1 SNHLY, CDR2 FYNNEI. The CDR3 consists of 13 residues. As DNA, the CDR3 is TGTGCCAGCAGCGAAAGGGGGGAATCGCCCCAGCATTTT. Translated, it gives CASSERGESPQHF.